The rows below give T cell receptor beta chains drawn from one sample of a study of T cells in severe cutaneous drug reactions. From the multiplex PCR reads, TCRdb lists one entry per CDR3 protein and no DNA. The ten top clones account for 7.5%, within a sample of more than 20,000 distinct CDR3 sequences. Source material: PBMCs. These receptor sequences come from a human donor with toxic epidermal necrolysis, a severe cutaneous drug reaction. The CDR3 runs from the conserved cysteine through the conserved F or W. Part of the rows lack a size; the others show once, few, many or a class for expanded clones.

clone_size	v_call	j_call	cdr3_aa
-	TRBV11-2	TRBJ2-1	CASSHTDVGEQFF
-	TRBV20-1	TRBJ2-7	CSAREGAGGPHEQYF
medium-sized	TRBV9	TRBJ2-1	CASSIRVTGEQFF
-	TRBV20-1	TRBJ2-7	CSASSPGARDEQYF
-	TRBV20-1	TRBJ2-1	CSARDWTGGTRRSYNEQFF
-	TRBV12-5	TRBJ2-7	CASARPGTPYEQYF
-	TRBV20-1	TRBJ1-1	CSARDPGQGAMNTEAFF
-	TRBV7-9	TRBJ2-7	CASSLDGDEQYF
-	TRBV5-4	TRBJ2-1	CASRTMSPVSYNEQFF
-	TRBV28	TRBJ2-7	CASSLNIEWGGQYF